This paragraph covers one T cell receptor beta chain sequence. Its antigen is not identified. This record comes from a study of blood T cells in healthy people across ages. Broader study findings: The study could not conclusively compare naive and antigen-experienced cells, given its unsorted PBMCs. No one knew whether donors had CMV, which possibly confounded expanded clonotype changes.

Healthy Russian Caucasian donors spanned ages about 6 to 95 years. Every sample had a minimum of 6 million PBMCs isolated. PCR was performed a second time for roughly 6 to 12 cycles using a sample-barcoded 5' primer and a J-beta primer mix. TCRdb reprocessed the 5' RACE reads via MiXCR and lists one record per CDR3 protein. The data hold roughly 800,000 distinct CDR3 sequences, with more than 20% observed a single time. The CDR3 loop spans 14 amino acids. Germline V gene data show CDR1 as DFQATT and CDR2 as SNEGSKA (reference sequence). V lost 0 bases to trimming and J lost 7 bases; unmatched junction nucleotides: 4. These same records also appear under a second study, on T cells of mothers and their children.

The TCR comes from a boy under 18 in good health. The specimen sequenced was blood. The chain employs TRBV20-1 and TRBJ2-1, with 9 bases identical to TRBD1. CDR3 protein: CSARDRDRANEQFF. CDR3 bases: TGCAGTGCTAGAGATCGGGACAGGGCTAATGAGCAGTTCTTC.